The rows below give T cell receptor beta chains drawn from one sample of a study of chemoradiotherapy in HPV16-positive cancers. Data came from immunoSEQ multiplex PCR; TCRdb stores just in-frame clones and leaves some out. The table includes some 1,000 clones, more than 80% detected once. The specimen comprised tumor tissue, sampled from a patient who underwent chemoradiotherapy. The receptors shown here come from a human donor with HPV-associated anogenital cancer. Both conserved end residues are part of each CDR3. Each record gives: V gene, D gene, clone size, CDR3 length, J gene, CDR3 protein, CDR3 DNA. A D gene is named only where the DNA matches it firmly. Where a row states a size, it is once, few, many or the class of an expanded clone; other rows omit it.

TRBV5-1	.	.	17	TRBJ2-6	CASSLDTPGSGANVLTF	TGCGCCAGCAGCCTGGACACCCCGGGCTCTGGGGCCAACGTCCTGACTTTC
TRBV29-1	.	.	13	TRBJ2-2	CSGLRGGTGELFF	TGCAGCGGCCTCAGGGGGGGAACCGGGGAGCTGTTTTTT
TRBV11-3	.	.	12	TRBJ2-5	CASSLGRETQYF	TGTGCCAGCAGCTTGGGGAGGGAGACCCAGTACTTC
TRBV19	TRBD1	few	17	TRBJ2-7	CASSIEGTAPLVGEQYF	TGTGCCAGTAGTATAGAAGGGACAGCCCCCCTCGTCGGCGAGCAGTACTTC
TRBV5-4	.	few	16	TRBJ2-7	CASSLEPGQRGSEQYF	TGTGCCAGCAGCTTGGAGCCGGGACAGCGGGGCTCCGAGCAGTACTTC
TRBV6-4	TRBD2	.	18	TRBJ2-3	CANPLAGGALGSTDTQYF	TGTGCCAACCCACTAGCGGGGGGGGCATTGGGGAGCACAGATACGCAGTATTTT
TRBV6-1	.	.	15	TRBJ2-3	CASGGVGGPTDTQYF	TGTGCCAGCGGAGGCGTGGGGGGACCCACAGATACGCAGTATTTT
TRBV9	TRBD1	.	15	TRBJ2-2	CASSETGVDTGELFF	TGTGCCAGCAGCGAAACAGGGGTGGACACCGGGGAGCTGTTTTTT
TRBV4-1	TRBD2	.	15	TRBJ2-1	CASSQVLANYNEQFF	TGCGCCAGCAGCCAAGTACTAGCGAATTACAATGAGCAGTTCTTC
TRBV6-5	.	.	14	TRBJ2-5	CASSRQGYQETQYF	TGTGCCAGCAGCCGCCAGGGGTACCAAGAGACCCAGTACTTC